A selection of T cell receptor beta chains follows, all from one sample in a study of T cell repertoires in aging, cancer and after chemotherapy. One entry per CDR3 protein, called by TCRdb with MiXCR from the multiplex PCR reads. The data show about 420 distinct CDR3 sequences, 18% seen once. The sequenced material came from blood. These receptors all stem from a human donor with a solid tumor. CDR3s include the opening cysteine and the closing phenylalanine or tryptophan. The D gene is left open where the match is weak. Expanded clones get a size class; other rows say once, few or many, or leave the size out.

clone size,D gene,V gene,J gene,CDR3 protein,CDR3 DNA
large,TRBD2,TRBV5-4,TRBJ2-2,CASSLSGGTNTGELFF,TGTGCCAGCAGCCTTAGCGGGGGGACGAACACCGGGGAGCTGTTTTTT
.,.,TRBV27,TRBJ2-7,CASSFYICSARDGGTWPYEQYF,.
.,TRBD2,TRBV19,TRBJ2-1,CASSTSSGGTNEQFF,TGTGCCAGTAGTACGTCTAGCGGGGGGACCAATGAGCAGTTCTTC
medium-sized,TRBD1,TRBV5-1,TRBJ2-7,CASSAQPGQGSYEQYF,TGCGCCAGCAGCGCGCAACCGGGACAGGGTTCCTACGAGCAGTACTTC
large,.,TRBV5-6,TRBJ2-7,CASSLARGYEQYF,TGTGCCAGCAGCTTGGCTCGAGGCTACGAGCAGTACTTC
few,.,TRBV5-1,TRBJ2-7,CASSLRTQDTGEQYF,TGCGCCAGCAGCTTGAGAACCCAGGATACGGGTGAGCAGTACTTC
medium-sized,.,TRBV28,TRBJ1-1,CASSLRDNGGFF,TGTGCCAGCAGTTTACGGGACAATGGAGGATTCTTT
few,TRBD1,TRBV12-5,TRBJ1-1,CASGFSGGTEAFF,TGTGCTAGTGGTTTTTCAGGGGGCACTGAAGCTTTCTTT
large,TRBD2,TRBV20-1,TRBJ2-1,CSAPPWGREGDEQFF,TGCAGTGCTCCCCCCTGGGGGCGGGAGGGGGATGAGCAGTTCTTC
medium-sized,.,TRBV20-1,TRBJ2-7,CSARLRGGNEQYF,TGCAGTGCTCGACTCAGGGGCGGGAACGAGCAGTACTTC
.,.,TRBV19,TRBJ1-1,CVTGTVLNTEAFF,TGTGTTACCGGGACGGTTTTGAACACTGAAGCTTTCTTT
.,.,TRBV7-5,TRBJ2-7,CISVPAAGSEQYF,.
large,.,TRBV7-9,TRBJ2-7,CASRKSSYEQYF,TGTGCCAGCAGGAAGAGCTCCTACGAGCAGTACTTC
.,.,TRBV6-5,TRBJ2-5,CASSKAVQETQYF,TGTGCCAGCAGTAAGGCCGTGCAAGAGACCCAGTACTTC
large,.,TRBV6-1,TRBJ2-7,CASSEAQFSGHLLF,TGTGCCAGCAGTGAAGCGCAGTTTTCCGGACACTTACTATTC
large,.,TRBV19,TRBJ1-1,CACTGTVLNTEAFF,TGTGCCTGTACCGGGACGGTTTTGAACACTGAAGCTTTCTTT
large,.,TRBV10-3,TRBJ1-1,CAISESKKTEAFF,TGTGCCATCAGTGAGTCGAAGAAGACTGAAGCTTTCTTT
medium-sized,.,TRBV5-1,TRBJ1-1,CASSPGQWGTEAFF,TGCGCCAGCAGCCCCGGACAGTGGGGGACTGAAGCTTTCTTT
large,TRBD2,TRBV19,TRBJ2-1,CASSTSSGRAGQFF,TGTGCCAGTAGTACGTCTAGCGGGAGGGCTGGGCAGTTCTTC
large,.,TRBV19,TRBJ2-5,CASSIGGIETQYF,TGTGCCAGTAGTATAGGAGGGATAGAGACCCAGTACTTC
.,.,TRBV2,TRBJ1-1,CASRRDGDEAFF,TGTGCCAGCAGACGGGACGGTGATGAAGCTTTCTTT
few,TRBD2,TRBV5-4,TRBJ2-1,CASSLGLAGTHF,TGTGCCAGCAGCTTGGGGCTAGCGGGGACCCACTTC
.,.,TRBV4-1,TRBJ1-4,CASSRDGRVPNEKLFF,TGCGCCAGCAGCCGAGATGGGAGGGTACCTAATGAAAAACTGTTTTTT
.,.,TRBV11-1,TRBJ2-7,CASSVSDHYEQYF,TGTGCCAGCAGCGTTAGCGATCACTACGAGCAGTACTTC
medium-sized,.,TRBV14,TRBJ1-2,CASSGRTRDPYTF,TGTGCCAGCAGCGGTCGCACCAGGGACCCCTACACCTTC
.,TRBD1,TRBV4-1,TRBJ2-3,CASSHGQGGTDTQYF,TGCGCCAGCAGCCACGGACAGGGGGGCACAGATACGCAGTATTTT
.,TRBD1,TRBV6-6,TRBJ2-7,CASSYAQGAYEQYF,TGTGCCAGCAGTTACGCACAGGGGGCCTACGAGCAGTACTTC
medium-sized,TRBD1,TRBV18,TRBJ2-7,CASSPPGTGVQQYF,TGTGCCAGCTCACCACCCGGGACAGGGGTACAGCAGTACTTC
large,.,TRBV24-1,TRBJ2-3,CATSDPGGRTDTQYF,TGTGCCACCAGTGATCCAGGGGGGCGTACAGATACGCAGTATTTT
medium-sized,.,TRBV7-2,TRBJ2-7,CASSLVRGSSYEQYF,TGTGCCAGCAGCCTTGTTCGGGGGAGCTCCTACGAGCAGTACTTC
few,.,TRBV11-1,TRBJ2-7,CASSFGPISLAGSSYEQYF,TGTGCCAGCAGCTTCGGCCCAATCTCACTGGCGGGTAGCTCCTACGAGCAGTACTTC
.,.,TRBV11-3,TRBJ2-1,CASSLSSDEQFF,TGTGCCAGCAGCTTATCTTCCGACGAGCAGTTCTTC
.,.,TRBV28,TRBJ1-5,CASSSPGTPYNQPQHF,TGTGCCAGCAGTTCCCCCGGGACACCTTACAATCAGCCCCAGCATTTT
large,TRBD1,TRBV19,TRBJ1-1,CATKETGANTEAFF,TGTGCCACCAAAGAGACAGGGGCGAACACTGAAGCTTTCTTT
medium-sized,.,TRBV11-2,TRBJ2-3,CASSLTDSPTDTQYF,TGTGCCAGCAGCTTAACGGACAGCCCCACAGATACGCAGTATTTT
large,.,TRBV6-2/TRBV6-3,TRBJ1-2,CASSDSVNYGYTF,TGTGCCAGCTCGGACAGTGTTAACTATGGCTACACCTTC
.,.,TRBV5-6,TRBJ2-1,CASSLGWGGRRDEQFF,TGTGCCAGCAGCTTAGGGTGGGGGGGCCGAAGAGATGAGCAGTTCTTC
medium-sized,TRBD2,TRBV11-2,TRBJ2-5,CASSSGTSGYETQYF,TGTGCCAGCAGCTCCGGGACTAGCGGCTACGAGACCCAGTACTTC
.,TRBD2,TRBV7-9,TRBJ2-7,CASSLQAAGAPYTYEQYF,TGTGCCAGCAGCTTACAGGCCGCGGGAGCCCCCTACACCTACGAGCAGTACTTC
.,.,TRBV2,TRBJ1-1,CASRNRLNTEAFF,TGTGCCAGCAGGAACAGGTTGAACACTGAAGCTTTCTTT
large,TRBD2,TRBV5-6,TRBJ2-1,CASSRTSTEQFF,TGTGCCAGCAGCCGGACTAGCACTGAGCAGTTCTTC
large,TRBD1,TRBV6-5,TRBJ1-1,CASSRGTENTEAFF,TGTGCCAGCAGCCGCGGGACAGAGAACACTGAAGCTTTCTTT
.,TRBD1,TRBV5-1,TRBJ1-6,CASRLGTGNSPLHF,TGTGCCAGCAGGTTGGGGACAGGTAATTCACCCCTCCACTTT
medium-sized,TRBD1,TRBV20-1,TRBJ1-2,CSASGTGINYGYTF,TGCAGTGCTAGCGGGACAGGGATTAACTATGGCTACACCTTC